The rows below give T cell receptor beta chains drawn from one sample of a study of technical replicates of blood from a few donors. Repertoires were generated with immunoSEQ multiplex PCR, while TCRdb's copy carries only in-frame clones and drops some. The data contain 80,000 or so clones, roughly 77% of them singletons. The sample comprised PBMCs. The receptors come from a human donor in good health. Some clones in this sample may be carry-over from other donors' samples. Both conserved end residues are part of each CDR3. A D gene is named only where the DNA matches it firmly. A row's size may be missing; if present it is once, few, many or a size class.

TRBD1	-	TRBJ2-2	TRBV5-1	TGCGCCAGCAGAGACGACAGGGCCGGGGAGCTGTTTTTT	CASRDDRAGELFF
-	-	TRBJ1-1	TRBV14	TGTGCCAGCAGCCAATTGTCCCTCGTCAGTGAAGCTTTCTTT	CASSQLSLVSEAFF
-	-	TRBJ2-3	TRBV4-2	TGTGCCAGCAGCCAAGCGCGGGAATCAGATACGCAGTATTTT	CASSQARESDTQYF
-	few	TRBJ2-1	TRBV14	TGTGCCAGCAGCCTCCGGGTTGAGCAGTTCTTC	CASSLRVEQFF
-	few	TRBJ2-1	TRBV10-1	TGCGCCAGCAGTGGGACGCTAGCTAATGAGCAGTTCTTC	CASSGTLANEQFF
TRBD1	-	TRBJ2-7	TRBV6-1	TGTGCCAGCAGGACAGGGGGTCTGAACGAGCAGTACTTC	CASRTGGLNEQYF
TRBD2	-	TRBJ2-7	TRBV11-2	TGTGCCAGCAGCTTAGGGGTCGGGGGGAGCAGGTACGAGCAGTACTTC	CASSLGVGGSRYEQYF
TRBD2	medium-sized	TRBJ2-7	TRBV5-6	TGTGCCAGCAGCGGGGGACTAGCGGGGGGCTACGAGCAGTACTTC	CASSGGLAGGYEQYF
TRBD1	-	TRBJ2-1	TRBV30	TGTGCCTGGGGGGACAGGGTCCTCTTC	CAWGDRVLF
-	-	TRBJ2-4	TRBV6-5	TGTGCCAGCAGTGGGGATACAGGGAGCGCAAACATTCAGTACTTC	CASSGDTGSANIQYF
-	few	TRBJ2-1	TRBV5-1	TGCGCCAGCAGCGAGGGGTCCAGGGGTCCCTACAATGAGCAGTTCTTC	CASSEGSRGPYNEQFF
-	-	TRBJ2-1	TRBV30	TGTGCCTGGAGTCCTAGATCGGAGCAGTTCTTC	CAWSPRSEQFF
TRBD1	-	TRBJ1-1	TRBV29-1	TGCAGCGTTGGACAGGGGAGGACTGAAGCTTTCTTT	CSVGQGRTEAFF
TRBD1	-	TRBJ2-7	TRBV5-1	TGCGCCAGCAGCTTGGGGGACAGCGGCCACGAGCAGTACTTC	CASSLGDSGHEQYF
TRBD2	-	TRBJ2-3	TRBV28	TGTGCCAGCAGTTCCATTAGCGGGATAGGTGCAGATACGCAGTATTTT	CASSSISGIGADTQYF
-	-	TRBJ2-1	TRBV6-4	TGTGCCAGCAGTGAAGGGGGGGACTACAATGAGCAGTTCTTC	CASSEGGDYNEQFF
-	-	TRBJ1-2	TRBV7-9	TGTGCCAGCAGCTCCAGAAGCGTGAACTATGGCTACACCTTC	CASSSRSVNYGYTF
TRBD1	-	TRBJ1-1	TRBV16	TGTGCCAGCAGCCGACAGGGGAACACTGAAGCTTTCTTT	CASSRQGNTEAFF
TRBD2	-	TRBJ2-7	TRBV7-8	TGTGCCAGCAGCTTAGGAGGAGGGAGGGGCGACGAGCAGTACTTC	CASSLGGGRGDEQYF
-	-	TRBJ2-1	TRBV14	TGTGCCAGCAGCCAATCTTATGAGCAGTTCTTC	CASSQSYEQFF
-	-	TRBJ1-6	TRBV6-5	TGTGCCAGCAGTACAACAGGGCAGAGGAATTCACCCCTCCACTTT	CASSTTGQRNSPLHF
-	-	TRBJ1-6	TRBV4-3	TGCGCCAGCAGCCAAGACGGGGAAAATTCACCCCTCCACTTT	CASSQDGENSPLHF
TRBD2	-	TRBJ2-7	TRBV14	TGTGCCAGCAGCCCGAACAGACTAGCGGAGGCGTACGAGCAGTACTTC	CASSPNRLAEAYEQYF
-	-	TRBJ1-6	TRBV19	TGTGCCAGTGCAGGCGAACTCTATAATTCACCCCTCCACTTT	CASAGELYNSPLHF
-	-	TRBJ2-3	TRBV10-3	TGTGCCATCAGTTCTCTGGATACGCAGTATTTT	CAISSLDTQYF
-	-	TRBJ2-7	TRBV21-1	TGTGCCAGCAGCAAAGCTCGGGAGGAAACCTACGAGCAGTACTTC	CASSKAREETYEQYF
-	-	TRBJ2-3	TRBV7-3	TGTGCCAGCAGAGGGGGGGCGTCGGATACGCAGTATTTT	CASRGGASDTQYF
-	-	TRBJ1-5	TRBV30	TGTGCCTGGAGTCCCGGACTTAGCAATCAGCCCCAGCATTTT	CAWSPGLSNQPQHF
TRBD1	-	TRBJ2-3	TRBV19	TGTGCCAGTAGTGACCGGGACAGGCAATTAGATACGCAGTATTTT	CASSDRDRQLDTQYF
-	-	TRBJ2-1	TRBV9	TGTGCCAGCAGCGTAGGGGGGGGCACGGATGAGCAGTTCTTC	CASSVGGGTDEQFF
TRBD1	-	TRBJ1-2	TRBV19	TGTGCCAGTAGCCCTCGGGGACAGGCAAACTATGGCTACACCTTC	CASSPRGQANYGYTF